This is a list of T cell receptor beta chains from one sample in a study of blood T cell repertoires in COVID-19. Generated by immunoSEQ multiplex PCR, the TCRdb table keeps only in-frame clones and is missing some. This table has 90,000 to 100,000 clones, 87% appearing once. Source material: peripheral blood. The receptors here all came from a woman in her sixties with COVID-19, enrolled during active disease. The CDR3 runs from the conserved cysteine through the conserved F or W. D genes are given only for firm matches. Size is stated for part of the rows, as once, few or many counts, or as a class when the clone is expanded.

NA,TRBJ2-2,NA,TRBV7-2,TGTGCCAGCAGCCCCAGCCTCTGGCAGGGTGGCACCGGGGAGCTGTTTTTT,CASSPSLWQGGTGELFF
NA,TRBJ1-1,NA,TRBV5-1,TGCGCCAGCAGCACCGGACAGCAGAACACTGAAGCTTTCTTT,CASSTGQQNTEAFF
NA,TRBJ2-7,NA,TRBV18,TGTGCCAGCTCACCACCGCAAGCCCTGCCCAAGCAGTACTTC,CASSPPQALPKQYF
TRBD2,TRBJ2-3,NA,TRBV9,TGTGCCAGCACTCCAAGCGGGGGGGCCAGAGATACGCAGTATTTT,CASTPSGGARDTQYF
NA,TRBJ1-4,NA,TRBV5-1,TGCGCCAGCAGCGCTGGAGGGCAGGGTAATGAAAAACTGTTTTTT,CASSAGGQGNEKLFF
NA,TRBJ1-2,NA,TRBV7-2,TGTGCCAGCAGCTTACAGGATTATGGCTACACCTTC,CASSLQDYGYTF
NA,TRBJ2-7,NA,TRBV19,TGTGCCAGTAGCAGCGCGGTGGAGCAGTACTTC,CASSSAVEQYF
TRBD2,TRBJ2-1,NA,TRBV6-6,TGTGCCAGCAGCCCCACTAGCGGGGGAGGGTATGAGCAGTTCTTC,CASSPTSGGGYEQFF
NA,TRBJ1-3,NA,TRBV25-1,TGTGCCAGCAGTGATGCAGGGCGAGATGGAAACACCATATATTTT,CASSDAGRDGNTIYF
NA,TRBJ1-1,NA,TRBV21-1,TGTGCCAGCAGCCCTTCACCGGACAGGCTCGACTGGGGCACTGAAGCTTTCTTT,CASSPSPDRLDWGTEAFF
TRBD1,TRBJ2-5,NA,TRBV2,TGTGCCAGCAGGGACAGGGTCACGGGGGAGACCCAGTACTTC,CASRDRVTGETQYF
TRBD1,TRBJ1-4,NA,TRBV6-5,TGTGCCAGCAGTCAGGGGGCAGCTAATGAAAAACTGTTTTTT,CASSQGAANEKLFF
TRBD2,TRBJ2-7,NA,TRBV19,TGTGCCAGTAGTGGTCCAACTAGCGGGGCCTACGAGCAGTACTTC,CASSGPTSGAYEQYF
TRBD1,TRBJ2-1,NA,TRBV4-3,TGCGCCAGCAGCCAAGCTCAGGGGACAGGGGGCGATGGGAATGAGCAGTTCTTC,CASSQAQGTGGDGNEQFF
NA,TRBJ1-1,NA,TRBV12-5,TGTGCTAGTTGGGCGGGGGAGTTATCTTCTGAAGCTTTCTTT,CASWAGELSSEAFF
NA,TRBJ1-3,few,TRBV3-1/TRBV3-2,TGTGCCAGCACCCTCTCTGGAAACACCATATATTTT,CASTLSGNTIYF
NA,TRBJ2-1,NA,TRBV6-5,TGTGCCAGTTCGACAGGTATAGTTACGGGCAATGAGCAGTTCTTC,CASSTGIVTGNEQFF